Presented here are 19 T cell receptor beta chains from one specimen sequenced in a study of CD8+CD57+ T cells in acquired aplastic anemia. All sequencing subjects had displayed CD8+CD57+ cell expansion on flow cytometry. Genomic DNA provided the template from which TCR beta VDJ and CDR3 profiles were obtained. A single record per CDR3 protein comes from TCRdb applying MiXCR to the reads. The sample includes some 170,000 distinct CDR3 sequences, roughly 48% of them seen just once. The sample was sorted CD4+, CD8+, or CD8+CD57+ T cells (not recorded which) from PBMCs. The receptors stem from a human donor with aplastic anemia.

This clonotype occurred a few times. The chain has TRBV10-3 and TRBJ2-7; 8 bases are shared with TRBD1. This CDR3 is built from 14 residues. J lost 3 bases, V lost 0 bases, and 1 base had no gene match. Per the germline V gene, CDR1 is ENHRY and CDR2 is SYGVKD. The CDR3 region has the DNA TGTGCCATCAGTGAGTCACAGGGGGGCTACGAGCAGTACTTC. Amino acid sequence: CAISESQGGYEQYF.

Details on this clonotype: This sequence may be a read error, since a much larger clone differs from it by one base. In DNA form, the CDR3 reads TGTGCCAGCAGTTTAGGTGGCAGGGTCTATGGCTACACCTTC. Translating gives CASSLGGRVYGYTF. The genes are TRBV12-3 or TRBV12-4 and TRBJ1-2; perhaps TRBD1 as D (5 bases). The V and J ends lost 1 base and 4 bases respectively, with 10 bases between them. The CDR3 extends over 14 amino acids.

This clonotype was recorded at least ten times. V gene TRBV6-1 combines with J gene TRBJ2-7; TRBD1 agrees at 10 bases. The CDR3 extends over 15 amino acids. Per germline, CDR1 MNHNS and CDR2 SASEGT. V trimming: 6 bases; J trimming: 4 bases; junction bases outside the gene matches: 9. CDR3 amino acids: CASRWGQGLAYEQYF. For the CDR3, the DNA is TGTGCCAGCAGATGGGGACAGGGGTTAGCGTACGAGCAGTACTTC.

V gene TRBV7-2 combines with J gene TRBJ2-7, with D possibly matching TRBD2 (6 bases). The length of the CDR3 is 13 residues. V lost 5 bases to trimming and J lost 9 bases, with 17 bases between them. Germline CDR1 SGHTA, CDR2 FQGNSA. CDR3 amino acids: CASSPPGREVQYF. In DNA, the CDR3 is TGTGCCAGCAGCCCCCCGGGCAGGGAGGTGCAGTACTTC.

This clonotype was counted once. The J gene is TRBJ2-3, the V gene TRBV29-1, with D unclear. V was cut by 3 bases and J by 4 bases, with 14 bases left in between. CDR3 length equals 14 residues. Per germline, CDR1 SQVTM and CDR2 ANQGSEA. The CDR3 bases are TGCAGCGTTGAGTTACGAATCCCCCCAGATACGCAGTATTTT. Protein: CSVELRIPPDTQYF.

The CDR3 DNA follows: TGTGCCACCAGTACGGATAGCAATCAGCCCCAGCATTTT. It codes for CATSTDSNQPQHF. The chain carries TRBV24-1 and TRBJ1-5; D gene ambiguous. Germline CDR1 and CDR2: KGHDR and SFDVKD. The germline V and J ends were trimmed by 6 bases and 0 bases, with 5 bases remaining between them. This CDR3 has 13 residues.

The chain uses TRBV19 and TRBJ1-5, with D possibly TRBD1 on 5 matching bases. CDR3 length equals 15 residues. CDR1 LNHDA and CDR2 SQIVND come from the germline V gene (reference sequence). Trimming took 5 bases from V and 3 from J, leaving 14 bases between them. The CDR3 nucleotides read TGTGCCAGTAGTGTATACGGGGGACTCAATCAGCCCCAGCATTTT. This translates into CASSVYGGLNQPQHF.

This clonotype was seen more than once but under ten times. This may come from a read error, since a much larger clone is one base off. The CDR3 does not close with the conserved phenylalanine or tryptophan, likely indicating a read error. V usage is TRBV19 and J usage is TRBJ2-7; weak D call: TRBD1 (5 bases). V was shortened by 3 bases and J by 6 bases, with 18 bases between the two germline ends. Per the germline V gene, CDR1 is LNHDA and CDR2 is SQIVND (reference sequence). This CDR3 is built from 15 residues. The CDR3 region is CASSMGLTGSFEQYS. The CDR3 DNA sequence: TGTGCCAGTAGTATGGGGCTTACAGGTTCGTTCGAGCAGTACTCC.

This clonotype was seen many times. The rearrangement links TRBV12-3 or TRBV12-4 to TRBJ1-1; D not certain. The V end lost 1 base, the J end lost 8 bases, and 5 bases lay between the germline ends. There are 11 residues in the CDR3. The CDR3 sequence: CASSLGSEAFF. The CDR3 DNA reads TGTGCCAGCAGTTTAGGCAGCGAAGCTTTCTTT.

In DNA form, the CDR3 reads TGTGCCAGCAGCTTACGCGTCGATGAGCAGTTCTTC. Its protein is CASSLRVDEQFF. The chain is built from TRBV7-6 and TRBJ2-1; no reliable D call. Germline-derived CDR1 and CDR2 are SGHVS and FNYEAQ. The CDR3 is 12 amino acids. Trimming cost V 2 bases and J 8 bases, with 7 bases left between them.

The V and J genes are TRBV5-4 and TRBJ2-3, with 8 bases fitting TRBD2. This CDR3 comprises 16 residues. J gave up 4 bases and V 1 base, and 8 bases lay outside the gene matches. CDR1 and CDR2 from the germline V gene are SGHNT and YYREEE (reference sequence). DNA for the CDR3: TGTGCCAGCAGCTTGCTCGGGGGGGCCGGCCCAGATACGCAGTATTTT. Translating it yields CASSLLGGAGPDTQYF.

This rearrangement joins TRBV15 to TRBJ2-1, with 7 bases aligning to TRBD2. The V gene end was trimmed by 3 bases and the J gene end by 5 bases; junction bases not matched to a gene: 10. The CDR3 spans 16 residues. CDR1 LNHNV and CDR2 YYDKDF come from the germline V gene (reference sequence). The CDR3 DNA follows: TGTGCCACCAGCAGCTCCTCCGGGACTACTCACAATGAGCAGTTCTTC. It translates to CATSSSSGTTHNEQFF.

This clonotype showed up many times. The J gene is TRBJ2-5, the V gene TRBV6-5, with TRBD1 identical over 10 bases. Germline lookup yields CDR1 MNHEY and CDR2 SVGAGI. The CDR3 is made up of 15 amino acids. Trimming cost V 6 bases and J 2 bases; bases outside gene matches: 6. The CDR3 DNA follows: TGTGCCAGCAGCCGTGGGACAGGGGTGCAAGAGACCCAGTACTTC. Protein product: CASSRGTGVQETQYF.

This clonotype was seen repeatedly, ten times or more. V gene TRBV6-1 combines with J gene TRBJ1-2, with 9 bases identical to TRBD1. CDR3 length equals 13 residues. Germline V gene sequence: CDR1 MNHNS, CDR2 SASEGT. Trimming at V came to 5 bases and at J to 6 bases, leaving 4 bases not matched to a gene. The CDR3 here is CASSLTGGHGYTF. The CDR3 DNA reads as TGTGCCAGCAGTCTTACAGGGGGCCATGGCTACACCTTC.

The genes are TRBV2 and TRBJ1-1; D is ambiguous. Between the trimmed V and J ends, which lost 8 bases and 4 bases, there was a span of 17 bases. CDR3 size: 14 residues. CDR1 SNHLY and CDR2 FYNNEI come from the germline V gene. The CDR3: CASYIGPRPTEAFF. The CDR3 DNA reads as TGTGCCAGCTATATAGGCCCTCGACCCACTGAAGCTTTCTTT.

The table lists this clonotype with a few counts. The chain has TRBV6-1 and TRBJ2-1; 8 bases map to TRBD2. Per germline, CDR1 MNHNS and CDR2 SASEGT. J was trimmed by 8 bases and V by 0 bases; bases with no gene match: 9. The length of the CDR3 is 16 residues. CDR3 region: CASSEAAGGRDHEQFF. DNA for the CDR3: TGTGCCAGCAGTGAAGCGGCGGGGGGCCGGGACCATGAGCAGTTCTTC.

CDR3 in amino acids: CASETPGRINSPLHF. The CDR3, as DNA: TGTGCCAGTGAGACACCGGGACGGATAAATTCACCCCTCCACTTT. The chain uses TRBV5-4 and TRBJ1-6, with D perhaps TRBD1 (5 bases). Germline loops: CDR1 SGHNT, CDR2 YYREEE (reference sequence). With 8 bases removed from V and 7 bases from J, the gap between germline ends came to 19 bases. The CDR3 extends over 15 amino acids.

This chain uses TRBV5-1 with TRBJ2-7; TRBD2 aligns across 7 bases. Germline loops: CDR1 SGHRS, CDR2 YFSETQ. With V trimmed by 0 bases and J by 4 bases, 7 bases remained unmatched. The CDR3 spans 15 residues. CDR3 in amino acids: CASSLGPTSSYEQYF. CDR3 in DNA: TGCGCCAGCAGCTTGGGCCCGACTAGCAGTTACGAGCAGTACTTC.

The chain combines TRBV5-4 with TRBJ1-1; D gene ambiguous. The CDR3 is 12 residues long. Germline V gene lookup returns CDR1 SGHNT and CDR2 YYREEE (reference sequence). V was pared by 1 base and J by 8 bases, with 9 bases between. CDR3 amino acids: CASSLMGREAFF. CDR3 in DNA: TGTGCCAGCAGCTTGATGGGCAGGGAAGCTTTCTTT. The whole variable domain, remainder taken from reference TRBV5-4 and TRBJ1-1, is ETGVTQSPTHLIKTRGQQVTLRCSSQSGHNTVSWYQQALGQGPQFIFQYYREEENGRGNFPPRFSGLQFPNYSSELNVNALELDDSALYLCASSLMGREAFFGQGTRLTVV.